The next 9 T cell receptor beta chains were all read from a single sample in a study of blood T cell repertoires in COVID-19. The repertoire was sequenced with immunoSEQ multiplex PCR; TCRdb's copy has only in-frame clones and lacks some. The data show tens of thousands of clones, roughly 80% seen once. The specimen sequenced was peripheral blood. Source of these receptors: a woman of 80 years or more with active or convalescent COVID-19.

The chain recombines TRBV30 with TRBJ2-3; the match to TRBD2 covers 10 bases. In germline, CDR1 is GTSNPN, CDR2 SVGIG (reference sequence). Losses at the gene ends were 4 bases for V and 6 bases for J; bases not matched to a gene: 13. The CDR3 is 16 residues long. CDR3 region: CAWTGVAGGFLDTQYF. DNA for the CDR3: TGTGCCTGGACGGGGGTAGCGGGAGGATTTCTGGATACGCAGTATTTT. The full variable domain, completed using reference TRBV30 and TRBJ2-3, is SQTIHQWPATLVQPVGSPLSLECTVEGTSNPNLYWYRQAAGRGLQLLFYSVGIGQISSEVPQNLSASRPQDRQFILSSKKLLLSDSGFYLCAWTGVAGGFLDTQYFGPGTRLTVL.

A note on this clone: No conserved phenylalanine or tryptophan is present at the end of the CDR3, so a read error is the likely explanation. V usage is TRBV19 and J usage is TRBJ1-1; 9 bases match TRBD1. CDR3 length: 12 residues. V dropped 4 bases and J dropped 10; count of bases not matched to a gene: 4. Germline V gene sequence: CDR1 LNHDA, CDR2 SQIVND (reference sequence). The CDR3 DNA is TGTGCCAGTAGTACCCGGGACAGGGCAGCTTTCCTT. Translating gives CASSTRDRAAFL.

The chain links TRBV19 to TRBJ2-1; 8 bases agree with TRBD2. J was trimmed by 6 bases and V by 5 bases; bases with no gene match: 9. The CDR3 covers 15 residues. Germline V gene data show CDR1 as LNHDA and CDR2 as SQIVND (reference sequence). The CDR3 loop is CASSSSGLGFNEQFF. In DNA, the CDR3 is TGTGCCAGTAGTTCCTCGGGACTAGGGTTCAATGAGCAGTTCTTC.

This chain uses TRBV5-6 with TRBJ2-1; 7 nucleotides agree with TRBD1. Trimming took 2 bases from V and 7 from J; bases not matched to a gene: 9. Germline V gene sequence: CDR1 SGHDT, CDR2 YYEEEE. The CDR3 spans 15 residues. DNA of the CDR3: TGTGCCAGCAGCTTAGGACAGGTTCAAGGGAATGAGCAGTTCTTC. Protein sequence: CASSLGQVQGNEQFF.

CDR3 sequence: CASSSTSGDTQYF. CDR3 DNA sequence: TGTGCCAGCAGTTCCACTAGCGGGGATACGCAGTATTTT. This chain links TRBV11-3 with TRBJ2-3; the match to TRBD2 covers 9 bases. V was pared by 6 bases and J by 6 bases, with 4 bases of the junction left unmatched. Germline lookup yields CDR1 SGHNT and CDR2 YENEEA. The CDR3 totals 13 residues.

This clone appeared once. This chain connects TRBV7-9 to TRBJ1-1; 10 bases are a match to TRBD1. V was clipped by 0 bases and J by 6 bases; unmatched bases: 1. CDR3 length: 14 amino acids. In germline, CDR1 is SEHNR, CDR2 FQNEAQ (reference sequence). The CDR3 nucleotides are TGTGCCAGCAGCTTAGCCGGGACAGGGGCTGAAGCTTTCTTT. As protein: CASSLAGTGAEAFF.

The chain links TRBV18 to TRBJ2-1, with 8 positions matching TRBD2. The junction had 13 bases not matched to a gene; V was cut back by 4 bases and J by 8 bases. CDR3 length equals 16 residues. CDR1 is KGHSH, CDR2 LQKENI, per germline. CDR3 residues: CASSQTSGVGIDEQFF. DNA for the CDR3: TGTGCCAGCTCACAAACTAGCGGTGTTGGAATAGATGAGCAGTTCTTC.

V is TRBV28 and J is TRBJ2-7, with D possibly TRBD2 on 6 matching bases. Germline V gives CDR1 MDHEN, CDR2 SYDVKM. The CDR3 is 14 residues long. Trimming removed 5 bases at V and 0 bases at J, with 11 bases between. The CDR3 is CASSPRTNSYEQYF. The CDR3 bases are TGTGCCAGCAGTCCAAGGACTAACTCCTACGAGCAGTACTTC.

CDR3 region: CASSYVDMNTEAFF. Here the CDR3 DNA reads TGTGCCAGCAGTTACGTAGACATGAACACTGAAGCTTTCTTT. The gene calls are TRBV6-5 and TRBJ1-1; unclear D gene. Looked up from germline, CDR1 is MNHEY and CDR2 is SVGAGI. The V and J ends lost 2 bases and 0 bases respectively, with 7 bases between them. CDR3 size: 14 residues.